A single sample gave rise to the 4 T cell receptor beta chains below, sequenced in a study of human T cells and chemical hapten exposure. TCRdb called the RACE reads again in MiXCR, with one record for every CDR3 protein. The table lists around 380,000 distinct CDR3 sequences, around 5.5% of them singletons. Time point in this sample: pre-sensitization, week 0. Treatment here: therapeutic diphenylcyclopropenone sensitization with weekly scalp DPC. Here the sequenced sample was whole blood, taken in connection with sensitization to the hapten diphenylcyclopropenone (DPC). The receptors derive from a woman aged 18-29 years with alopecia areata. Some clones in this sample may be carry-over from other donors' samples.

This clonotype was counted at least ten times. V usage is TRBV7-9 and J usage is TRBJ1-6; TRBD1 agrees at 7 bases. In germline, CDR1 is SEHNR, CDR2 FQNEAQ (reference sequence). CDR3 length equals 18 residues. The trim removed 3 bases at V and 7 bases at J, leaving 15 bases unmatched. CDR3 DNA sequence: TGTGCCAGCAGCTTCCAATTAGGGTTTACAGGGGACAATTCACCCCTCCACTTT. Amino acid sequence: CASSFQLGFTGDNSPLHF.

This clonotype showed up many times. This rearrangement joins TRBV10-3 to TRBJ2-3; D possibly corresponds to TRBD2 (5 bases). The CDR3 totals 14 residues. Trimming stripped 5 bases from V and 2 bases from J, with 11 bases between. Germline V gene lookup returns CDR1 ENHRY and CDR2 SYGVKD. The CDR3 protein is CAISPSPSTDTQYF. For the CDR3, the DNA is TGTGCCATCAGTCCTAGCCCCTCCACAGATACGCAGTATTTT.

This clonotype was observed a few times. The chain links TRBV6-5 to TRBJ1-4, with D tentatively TRBD1 (5 bases). The V end was cut by 0 bases, the J end by 10 bases, with 15 bases between. CDR1 and CDR2 from the germline V gene are MNHEY and SVGAGI. This CDR3 is built from 15 residues. The CDR3 loop is CASSYSSTAKRKLFF. CDR3 sequence (DNA): TGTGCCAGCAGTTACTCGTCGACAGCAAAACGAAAACTGTTTTTT.

This clonotype has ten or more counts. V is TRBV27 and J is TRBJ2-7; D ambiguous. This CDR3 has 14 residues. V shed 2 bases and J shed 6 bases, with 14 bases lying between them. Germline V gene data show CDR1 as MNHEY and CDR2 as SMNVEV (reference sequence). The CDR3 coding sequence is TGTGCCAGCAGTTTAAATCCCAATTTCTCCGAGCAGTACTTC. Translated, it gives CASSLNPNFSEQYF.